The text below deals with one TCR beta chain. The antigen is undetermined. CDR3 and TCR beta VDJ profiling relied on a genomic DNA template. TCRdb re-called the reads through MiXCR, storing one row per CDR3 protein. The data contain approximately 300,000 distinct CDR3 sequences, about 50% of them singletons. Those patients picked for sequencing had displayed CD8+CD57+ cell expansion on flow cytometry. The diagnosis in all patients was severe acquired aplastic anemia. The data derive from a study of CD8+CD57+ T cells in acquired aplastic anemia. Findings of the study overall: Patient and control CD8+ Simpson's diversity was not significantly different. In common between the patients and the controls were approximately 30 CD8+ CDR3 sequences.

Germline CDR1 SGHTA, CDR2 FQGNSA. The CDR3 runs to 16 residues. Between the trimmed V and J ends, which lost 3 bases and 0 bases, there was a span of 14 bases. Sequencing was carried out using sorted CD4+, CD8+, or CD8+CD57+ T cells (not recorded which) from PBMCs. The gene calls are TRBV7-2 and TRBJ2-5; no clear D gene. This receptor was obtained from a human donor with aplastic anemia. The CDR3 reads CASSFAPVGNQETQYF. DNA for the CDR3: TGTGCCAGCAGCTTCGCGCCAGTGGGGAACCAAGAGACCCAGTACTTC.